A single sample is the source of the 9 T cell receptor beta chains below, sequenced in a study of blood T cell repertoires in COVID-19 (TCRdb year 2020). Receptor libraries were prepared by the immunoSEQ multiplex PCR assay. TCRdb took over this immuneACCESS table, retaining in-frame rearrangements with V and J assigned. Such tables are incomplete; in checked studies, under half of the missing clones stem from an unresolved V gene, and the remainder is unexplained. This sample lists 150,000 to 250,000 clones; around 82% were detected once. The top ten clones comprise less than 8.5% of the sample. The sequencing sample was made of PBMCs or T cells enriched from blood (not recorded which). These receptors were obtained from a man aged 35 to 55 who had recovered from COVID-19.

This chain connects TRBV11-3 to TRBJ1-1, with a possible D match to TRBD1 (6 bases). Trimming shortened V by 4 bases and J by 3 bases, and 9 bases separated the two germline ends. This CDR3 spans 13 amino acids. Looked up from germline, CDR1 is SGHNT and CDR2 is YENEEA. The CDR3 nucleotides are TGTGCCAGCAGCTCCAACAGGGACACTGAAGCTTTCTTT. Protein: CASSSNRDTEAFF.

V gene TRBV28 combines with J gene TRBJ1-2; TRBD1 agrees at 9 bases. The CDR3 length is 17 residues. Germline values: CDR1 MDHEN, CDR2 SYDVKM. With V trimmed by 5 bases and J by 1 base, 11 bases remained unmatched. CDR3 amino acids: CASSPSGTGTLNYGYTF. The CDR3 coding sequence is TGTGCCAGCAGTCCCTCCGGGACAGGGACTCTTAACTATGGCTACACCTTC.

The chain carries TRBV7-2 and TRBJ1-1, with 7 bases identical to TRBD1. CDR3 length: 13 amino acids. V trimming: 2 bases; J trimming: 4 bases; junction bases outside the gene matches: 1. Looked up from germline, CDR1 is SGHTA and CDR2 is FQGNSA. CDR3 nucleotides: TGTGCCAGCAGCTTAAGACAGGGCACTGAAGCTTTCTTT. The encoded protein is CASSLRQGTEAFF.

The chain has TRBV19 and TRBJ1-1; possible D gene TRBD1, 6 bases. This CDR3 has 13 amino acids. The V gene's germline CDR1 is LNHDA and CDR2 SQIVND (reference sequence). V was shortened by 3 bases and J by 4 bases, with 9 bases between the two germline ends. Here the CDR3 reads CASSMGGATEAFF. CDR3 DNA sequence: TGTGCCAGTAGTATGGGGGGGGCCACTGAAGCTTTCTTT.

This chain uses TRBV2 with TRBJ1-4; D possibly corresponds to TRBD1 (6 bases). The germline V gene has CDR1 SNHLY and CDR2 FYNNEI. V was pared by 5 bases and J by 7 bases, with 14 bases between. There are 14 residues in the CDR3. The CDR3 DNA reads TGTGCCAGCAGTTGGGGGGGCCGAAGTGAAAAACTGTTTTTT. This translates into CASSWGGRSEKLFF.

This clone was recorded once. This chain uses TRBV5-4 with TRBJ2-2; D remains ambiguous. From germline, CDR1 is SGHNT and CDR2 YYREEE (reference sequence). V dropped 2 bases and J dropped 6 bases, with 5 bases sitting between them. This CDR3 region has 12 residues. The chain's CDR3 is CASSFYSGELFF. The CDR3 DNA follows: TGTGCCAGCAGCTTCTACTCCGGGGAGCTGTTTTTT. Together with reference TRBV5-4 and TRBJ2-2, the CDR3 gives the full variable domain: ETGVTQSPTHLIKTRGQQVTLRCSSQSGHNTVSWYQQALGQGPQFIFQYYREEENGRGNFPPRFSGLQFPNYSSELNVNALELDDSALYLCASSFYSGELFFGEGSRLTVL.

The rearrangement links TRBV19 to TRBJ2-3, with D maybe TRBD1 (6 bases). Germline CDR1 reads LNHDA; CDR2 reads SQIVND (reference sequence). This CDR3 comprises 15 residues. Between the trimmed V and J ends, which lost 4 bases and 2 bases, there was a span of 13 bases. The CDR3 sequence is CASSKWTADTDTQYF. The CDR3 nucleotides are TGTGCCAGTAGTAAGTGGACAGCAGACACAGATACGCAGTATTTT.

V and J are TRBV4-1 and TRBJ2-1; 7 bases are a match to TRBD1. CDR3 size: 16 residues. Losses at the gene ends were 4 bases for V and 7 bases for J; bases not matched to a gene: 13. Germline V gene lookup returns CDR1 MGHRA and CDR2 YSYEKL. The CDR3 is CASSPSPGQYANEQFF. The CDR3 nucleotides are TGCGCCAGCAGCCCCTCCCCGGGACAGTATGCGAATGAGCAGTTCTTC.

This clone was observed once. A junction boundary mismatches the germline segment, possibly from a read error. In nucleotides, the CDR3 is TGCAGTTCTAGGGGGGGCTATGGCTACACCTTC. It codes for CSSRGGYGYTF. This chain uses TRBV20-1 with TRBJ1-2; a weak D match, TRBD1 (6 bases). The germline V gene encodes CDR1 DFQATT and CDR2 SNEGSKA (reference sequence). This CDR3 comprises 11 residues.